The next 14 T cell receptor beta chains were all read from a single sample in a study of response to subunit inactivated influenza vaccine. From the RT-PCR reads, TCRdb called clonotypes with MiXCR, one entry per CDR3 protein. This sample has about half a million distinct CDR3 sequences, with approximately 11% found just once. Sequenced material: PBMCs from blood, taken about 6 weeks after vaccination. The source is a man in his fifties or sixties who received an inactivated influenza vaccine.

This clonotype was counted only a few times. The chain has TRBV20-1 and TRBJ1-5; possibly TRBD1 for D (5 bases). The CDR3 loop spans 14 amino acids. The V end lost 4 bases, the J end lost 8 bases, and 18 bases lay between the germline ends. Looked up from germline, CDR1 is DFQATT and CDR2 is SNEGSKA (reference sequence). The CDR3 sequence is CSATVGPDLKPQHF. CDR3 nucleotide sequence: TGCAGTGCTACTGTGGGACCGGACTTAAAGCCCCAGCATTTT.

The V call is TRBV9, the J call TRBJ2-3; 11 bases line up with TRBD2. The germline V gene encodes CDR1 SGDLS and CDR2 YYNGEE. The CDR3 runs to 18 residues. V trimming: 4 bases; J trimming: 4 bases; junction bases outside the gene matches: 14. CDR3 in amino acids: CASSSRVAGGPLADTQYF. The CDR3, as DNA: TGTGCCAGCAGCTCCCGGGTAGCGGGAGGGCCGTTGGCAGATACGCAGTATTTT.

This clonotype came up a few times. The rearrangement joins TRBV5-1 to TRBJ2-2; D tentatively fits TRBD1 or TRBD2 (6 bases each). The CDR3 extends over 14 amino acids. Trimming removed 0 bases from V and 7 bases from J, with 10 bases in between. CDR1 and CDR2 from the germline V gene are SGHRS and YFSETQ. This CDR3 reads CASSLDREDGELFF. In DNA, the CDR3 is TGCGCCAGCAGCTTGGACAGGGAGGACGGGGAGCTGTTTTTT.

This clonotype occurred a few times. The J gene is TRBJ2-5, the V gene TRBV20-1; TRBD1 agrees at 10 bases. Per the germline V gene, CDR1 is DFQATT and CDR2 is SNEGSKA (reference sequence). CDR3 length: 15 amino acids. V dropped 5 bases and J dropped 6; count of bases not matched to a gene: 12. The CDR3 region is CSALVGDRGWQTQYF. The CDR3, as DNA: TGCAGTGCTCTCGTGGGGGACAGGGGATGGCAGACCCAGTACTTC.

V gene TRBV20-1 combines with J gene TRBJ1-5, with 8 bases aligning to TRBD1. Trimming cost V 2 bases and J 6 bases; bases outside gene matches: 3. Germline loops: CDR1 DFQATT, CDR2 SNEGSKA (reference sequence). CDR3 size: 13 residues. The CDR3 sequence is CSARPGGSQPQHF. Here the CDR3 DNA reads TGCAGTGCTAGACCAGGGGGCAGTCAGCCCCAGCATTTT.

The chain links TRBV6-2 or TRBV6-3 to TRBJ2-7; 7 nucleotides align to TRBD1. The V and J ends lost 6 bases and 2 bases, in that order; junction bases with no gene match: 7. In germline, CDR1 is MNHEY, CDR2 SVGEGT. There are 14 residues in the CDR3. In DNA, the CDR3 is TGTGCCAGCAGGATCGACAGGGTTCCCTACGAGCAGTACTTC. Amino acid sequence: CASRIDRVPYEQYF.

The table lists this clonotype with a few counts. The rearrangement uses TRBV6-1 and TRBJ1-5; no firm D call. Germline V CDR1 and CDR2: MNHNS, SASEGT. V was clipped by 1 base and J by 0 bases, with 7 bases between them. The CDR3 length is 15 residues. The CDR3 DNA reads TGTGCCAGCAGTGAAGTGTTCGGTAGCAATCAGCCCCAGCATTTT. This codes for CASSEVFGSNQPQHF.

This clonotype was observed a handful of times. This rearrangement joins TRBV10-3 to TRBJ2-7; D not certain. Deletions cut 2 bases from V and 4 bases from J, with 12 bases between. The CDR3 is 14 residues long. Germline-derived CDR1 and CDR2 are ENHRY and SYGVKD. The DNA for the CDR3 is TGTGCCATCAGTGAGGAGACAATAAATTACGAGCAGTACTTC. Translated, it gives CAISEETINYEQYF.

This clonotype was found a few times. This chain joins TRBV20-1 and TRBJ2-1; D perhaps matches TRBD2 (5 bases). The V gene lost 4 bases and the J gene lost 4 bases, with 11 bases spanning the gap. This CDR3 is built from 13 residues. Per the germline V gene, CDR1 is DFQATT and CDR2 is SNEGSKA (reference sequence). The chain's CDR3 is CSAISETYNEQFF. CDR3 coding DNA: TGCAGTGCTATTAGCGAGACATACAATGAGCAGTTCTTC.

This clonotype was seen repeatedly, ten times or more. The CDR3 bases are TGTGCCAGCAGCTTGGGATCGGGGTTAGCCAGTGAGCAGTTCTTC. Protein product: CASSLGSGLASEQFF. The chain couples TRBV5-5 to TRBJ2-1; possibly TRBD2 for D (5 bases). The CDR3 runs 15 residues. Trimming took off 0 bases at V and 9 bases at J, with 16 bases between the two ends. Germline loops: CDR1 SGHKS, CDR2 YYEKEE (reference sequence).

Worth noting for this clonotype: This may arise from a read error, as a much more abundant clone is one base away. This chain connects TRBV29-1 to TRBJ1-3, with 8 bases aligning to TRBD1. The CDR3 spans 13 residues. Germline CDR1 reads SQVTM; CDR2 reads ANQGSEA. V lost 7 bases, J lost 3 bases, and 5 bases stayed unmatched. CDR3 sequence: CSGGQGDGNTIYF. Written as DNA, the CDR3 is TGCAGCGGTGGACAGGGTGATGGAAACACCATATATTTT.

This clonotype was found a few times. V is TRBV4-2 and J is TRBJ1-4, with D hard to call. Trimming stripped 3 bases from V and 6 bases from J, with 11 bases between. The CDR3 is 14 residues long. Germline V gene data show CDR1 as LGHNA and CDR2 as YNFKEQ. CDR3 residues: CASSHTPGDEKLFF. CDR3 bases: TGTGCCAGCAGCCACACTCCCGGGGATGAAAAACTGTTTTTT.

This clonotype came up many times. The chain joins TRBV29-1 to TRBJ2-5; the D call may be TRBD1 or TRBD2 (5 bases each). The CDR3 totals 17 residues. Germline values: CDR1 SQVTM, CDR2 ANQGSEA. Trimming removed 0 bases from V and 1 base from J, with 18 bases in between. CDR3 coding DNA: TGCAGCGTTGAAGATCTTGGGGCAAGGCTAGCCCAAGAGACCCAGTACTTC. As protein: CSVEDLGARLAQETQYF.

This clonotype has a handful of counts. The CDR3 protein is CASSLLPGQGDEQFF. CDR3 bases: TGTGCCAGCAGCCTTCTTCCGGGACAGGGGGATGAGCAGTTCTTC. The rearrangement links TRBV7-9 to TRBJ2-1, with 11 bases aligning to TRBD1. The CDR3 contains 15 residues. V was clipped by 5 bases and J by 8 bases; unmatched bases: 8. Germline V gene data show CDR1 as SEHNR and CDR2 as FQNEAQ (reference sequence).